This TCR beta chain emerged from a study of cytomegalovirus exposure and HLA in healthy donors. On this clone: What it recognizes is unknown.

Regarding the study as a whole: As a later analysis revealed, the rate of TCR association differed by HLA locus, with DRB1 most and HLA-C fewest.

Germline CDR1 is MNHNY and CDR2 is SVGAGI (reference sequence). Unmatched junction bases numbered 12, after V lost 6 bases and J lost 5 bases. The CDR3 is 16 amino acids. Amplification used 60 Vbeta primers and 13 Jbeta primers. Profiling relied on immunoSEQ multiplex PCR, and the TCRdb table lists in-frame clones only, not all of them. This table has 66,000 or so clones, about 90% appearing once. Input material: PBMCs. The chain has TRBV6-6 and TRBJ2-1; TRBD1 matches 8 bases. The sequence was obtained from a man younger than 40 in good health and CMV-seropositive. This CDR3 is CASSLPTGDKDNEQFF. Written as DNA, the CDR3 is TGTGCCAGCAGCCTACCGACAGGGGATAAGGACAATGAGCAGTTCTTC.